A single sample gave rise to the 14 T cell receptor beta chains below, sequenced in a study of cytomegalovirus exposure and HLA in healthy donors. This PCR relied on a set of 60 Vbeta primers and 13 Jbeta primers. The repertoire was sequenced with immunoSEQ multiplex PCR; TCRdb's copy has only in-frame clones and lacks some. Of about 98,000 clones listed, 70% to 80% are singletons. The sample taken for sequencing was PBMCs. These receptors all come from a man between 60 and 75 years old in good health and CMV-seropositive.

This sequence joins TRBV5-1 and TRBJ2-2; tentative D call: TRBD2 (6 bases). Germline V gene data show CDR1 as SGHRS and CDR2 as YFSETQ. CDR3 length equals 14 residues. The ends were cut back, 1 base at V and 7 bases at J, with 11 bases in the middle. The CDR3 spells CASSLSGRNGELFF. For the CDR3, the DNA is TGCGCCAGCAGCTTGTCGGGGAGGAACGGGGAGCTGTTTTTT. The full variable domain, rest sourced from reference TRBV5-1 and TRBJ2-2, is KAGVTQTPRYLIKTRGQQVTLSCSPISGHRSVSWYQQTPGQGLQFLFEYFSETQRNKGNFPGRFSGRQFSNSRSEMNVSTLELGDSALYLCASSLSGRNGELFFGEGSRLTVL.

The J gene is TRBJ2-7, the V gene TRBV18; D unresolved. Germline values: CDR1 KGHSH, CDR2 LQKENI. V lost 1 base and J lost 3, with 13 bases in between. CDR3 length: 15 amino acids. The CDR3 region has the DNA TGTGCCAGCTCACCACTAAACAAAAACAACTACGAGCAGTACTTC. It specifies CASSPLNKNNYEQYF.

The CDR3 spells CASSHAVSGNTIYF. The CDR3 nucleotides read TGTGCCAGCAGCCATGCAGTCTCTGGAAACACCATATATTTT. The chain employs TRBV27 and TRBJ1-3; D gene ambiguous. Trimming shortened V by 6 bases and J by 0 bases, and 9 bases separated the two germline ends. From germline, CDR1 is MNHEY and CDR2 SMNVEV (reference sequence). CDR3 length: 14 residues.

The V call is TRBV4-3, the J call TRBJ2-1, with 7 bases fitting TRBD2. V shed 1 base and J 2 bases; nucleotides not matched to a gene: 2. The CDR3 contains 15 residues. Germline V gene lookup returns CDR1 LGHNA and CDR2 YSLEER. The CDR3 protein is CASSQASGTYNEQFF. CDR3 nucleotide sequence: TGCGCCAGCAGCCAAGCTAGCGGAACCTACAATGAGCAGTTCTTC.

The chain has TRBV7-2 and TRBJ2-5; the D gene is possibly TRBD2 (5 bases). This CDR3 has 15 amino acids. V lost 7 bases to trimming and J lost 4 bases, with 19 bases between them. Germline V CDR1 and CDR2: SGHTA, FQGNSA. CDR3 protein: CASTLTQLVGETQYF. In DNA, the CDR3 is TGTGCCAGCACCCTAACCCAACTAGTAGGAGAGACCCAGTACTTC. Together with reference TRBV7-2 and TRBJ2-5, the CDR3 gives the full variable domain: GAGVSQSPSNKVTEKGKDVELRCDPISGHTALYWYRQSLGQGLEFLIYFQGNSAPDKSGLPSDRFSAERTGGSVSTLTIQRTQQEDSAVYLCASTLTQLVGETQYFGPGTRLLVL.

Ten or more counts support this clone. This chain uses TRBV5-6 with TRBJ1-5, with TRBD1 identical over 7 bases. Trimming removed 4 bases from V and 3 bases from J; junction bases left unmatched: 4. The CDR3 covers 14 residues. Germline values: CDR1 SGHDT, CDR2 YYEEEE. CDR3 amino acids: CASSLTGNNQPQHF. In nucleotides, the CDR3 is TGTGCCAGCAGCCTGACAGGGAACAATCAGCCCCAGCATTTT.

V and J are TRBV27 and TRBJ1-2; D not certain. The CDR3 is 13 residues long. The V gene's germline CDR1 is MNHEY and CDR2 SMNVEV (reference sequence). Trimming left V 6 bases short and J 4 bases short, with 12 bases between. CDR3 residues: CASRLGSGYGYTF. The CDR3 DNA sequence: TGTGCCAGCAGATTGGGCAGTGGCTATGGCTACACCTTC.

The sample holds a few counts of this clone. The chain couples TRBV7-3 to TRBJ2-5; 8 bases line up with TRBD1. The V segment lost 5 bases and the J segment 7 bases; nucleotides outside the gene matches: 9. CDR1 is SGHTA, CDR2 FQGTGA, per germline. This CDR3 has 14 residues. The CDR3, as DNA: TGTGCCAGCAGCCTCCGTGACAGGGGTGCGACCCAGTACTTC. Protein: CASSLRDRGATQYF.

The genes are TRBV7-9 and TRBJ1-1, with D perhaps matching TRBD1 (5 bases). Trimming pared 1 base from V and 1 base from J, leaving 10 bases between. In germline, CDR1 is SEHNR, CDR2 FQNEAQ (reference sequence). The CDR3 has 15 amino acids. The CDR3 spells CASSLGGGGNTEAFF. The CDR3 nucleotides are TGTGCCAGCAGCTTAGGTGGGGGAGGGAACACTGAAGCTTTCTTT.

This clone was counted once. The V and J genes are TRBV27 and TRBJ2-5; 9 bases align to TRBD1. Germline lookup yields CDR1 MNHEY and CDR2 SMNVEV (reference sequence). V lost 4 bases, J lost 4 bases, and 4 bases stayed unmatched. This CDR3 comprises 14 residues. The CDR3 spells CASSSGQGRETQYF. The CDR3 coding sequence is TGTGCCAGCAGTTCCGGACAGGGGAGAGAGACCCAGTACTTC.

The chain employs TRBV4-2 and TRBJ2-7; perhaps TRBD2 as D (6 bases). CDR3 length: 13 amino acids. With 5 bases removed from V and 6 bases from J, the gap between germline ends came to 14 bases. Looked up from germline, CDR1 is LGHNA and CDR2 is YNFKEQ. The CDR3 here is CASSRMDGGEQYF. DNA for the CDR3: TGTGCCAGCAGCAGAATGGACGGGGGCGAGCAGTACTTC.

DNA for the CDR3: TGCGCCAGCAGCTCCGAGGGGGCCCAGTACTTC. This codes for CASSSEGAQYF. V is TRBV5-1 and J is TRBJ2-5; tentatively, D is TRBD1 (6 bases). The CDR3 covers 11 residues. Germline CDR1 SGHRS, CDR2 YFSETQ. Trimming stripped 3 bases from V and 9 bases from J, with 9 bases between.

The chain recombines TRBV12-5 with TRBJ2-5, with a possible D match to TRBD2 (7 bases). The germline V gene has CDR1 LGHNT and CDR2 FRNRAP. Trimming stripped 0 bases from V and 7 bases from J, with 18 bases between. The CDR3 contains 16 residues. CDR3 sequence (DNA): TGTGCTAGTGGTTTGGTACTGGGAGGGGGTAGGGGGACCCAGTACTTC. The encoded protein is CASGLVLGGGRGTQYF.

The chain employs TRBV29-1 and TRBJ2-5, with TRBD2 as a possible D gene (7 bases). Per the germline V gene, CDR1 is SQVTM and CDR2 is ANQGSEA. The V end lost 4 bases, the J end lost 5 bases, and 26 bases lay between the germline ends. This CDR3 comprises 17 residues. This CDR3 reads CSVGTRLAGEGFETQYF. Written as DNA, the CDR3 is TGCAGCGTTGGGACCCGGTTGGCAGGGGAGGGGTTTGAGACCCAGTACTTC.